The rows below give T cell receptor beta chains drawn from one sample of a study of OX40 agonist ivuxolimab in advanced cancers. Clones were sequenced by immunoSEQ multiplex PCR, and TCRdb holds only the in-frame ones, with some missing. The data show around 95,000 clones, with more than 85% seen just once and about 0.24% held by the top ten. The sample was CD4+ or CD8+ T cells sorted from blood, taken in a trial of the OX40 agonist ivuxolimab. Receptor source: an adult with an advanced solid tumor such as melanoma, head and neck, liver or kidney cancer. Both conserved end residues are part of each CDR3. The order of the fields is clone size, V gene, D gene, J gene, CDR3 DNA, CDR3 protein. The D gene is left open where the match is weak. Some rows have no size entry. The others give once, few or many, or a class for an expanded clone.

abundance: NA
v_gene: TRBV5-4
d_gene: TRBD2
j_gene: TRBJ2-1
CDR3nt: TGTGCCAGCAGCTTGGAGGCGACTAGCTATGAGCAGTTCTTC
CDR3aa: CASSLEATSYEQFF

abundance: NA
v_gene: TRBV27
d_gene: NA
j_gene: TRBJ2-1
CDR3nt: TGTGCCAGCAGTTTAAGGCCTAGGGGGAATGAGCAGTTCTTC
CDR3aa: CASSLRPRGNEQFF

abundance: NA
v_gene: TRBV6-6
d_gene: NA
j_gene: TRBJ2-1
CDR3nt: TGTGCCAGCAGTTACTTGGGGTATGAGCAGTTCTTC
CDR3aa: CASSYLGYEQFF

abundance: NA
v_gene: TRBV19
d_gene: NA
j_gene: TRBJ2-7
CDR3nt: TGTGCCAGTAGTATTAGGGAGTCCTACGAGCAGTACTTC
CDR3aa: CASSIRESYEQYF

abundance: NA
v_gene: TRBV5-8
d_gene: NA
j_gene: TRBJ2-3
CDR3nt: TGTGCCAGCAGCATCCTAGGATGGGGCCCCACAGATACGCAGTATTTT
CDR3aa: CASSILGWGPTDTQYF

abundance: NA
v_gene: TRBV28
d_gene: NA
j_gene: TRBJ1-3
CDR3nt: TGTGCCAGCAGTTTATATCGGGCCTCTGGAAACACCATATATTTT
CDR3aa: CASSLYRASGNTIYF

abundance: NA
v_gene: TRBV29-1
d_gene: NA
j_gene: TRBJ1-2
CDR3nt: TGCAGCGTTGAAGGGGTCTCAGGGTTTTCCTTAGGTGGCTACACCTTC
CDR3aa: CSVEGVSGFSLGGYTF

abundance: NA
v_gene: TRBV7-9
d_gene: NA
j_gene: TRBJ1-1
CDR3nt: TGTGCCAGCACCATTGGGTCCTTCCTGAACACTGAAGCTTTCTTT
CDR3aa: CASTIGSFLNTEAFF

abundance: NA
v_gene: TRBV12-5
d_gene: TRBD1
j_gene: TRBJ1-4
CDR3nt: TGTGCTAGTGGTCCACAATCCGGGACAGGATGGCGAAAACTGTTTTTT
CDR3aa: CASGPQSGTGWRKLFF

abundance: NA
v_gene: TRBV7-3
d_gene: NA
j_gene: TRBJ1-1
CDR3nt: TGTGCCAGCAGCTTAAATCCCCAGAACACTGAAGCTTTCTTT
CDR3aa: CASSLNPQNTEAFF

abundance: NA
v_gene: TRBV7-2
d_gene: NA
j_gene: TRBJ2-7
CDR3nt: TGTGCCAGCAGCTTAGATCCGGCCTCCGAGCAGTACTTC
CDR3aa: CASSLDPASEQYF

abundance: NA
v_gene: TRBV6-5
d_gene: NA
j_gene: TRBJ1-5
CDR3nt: TGTGCCAGCAGTTTCCGATCCGATTATAGCAATCAGCCCCAGCATTTT
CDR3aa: CASSFRSDYSNQPQHF

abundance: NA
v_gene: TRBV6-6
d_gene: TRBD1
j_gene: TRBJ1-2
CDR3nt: TGTGCCAGCACCCAGGGACAGGGGAACTATGGCTACACCTTC
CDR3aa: CASTQGQGNYGYTF

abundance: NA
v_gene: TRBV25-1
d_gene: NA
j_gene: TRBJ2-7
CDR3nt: TGTGCCAGCAGTGACCTAGCGCGGCCCGCGGACGAGCAGTACTTC
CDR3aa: CASSDLARPADEQYF

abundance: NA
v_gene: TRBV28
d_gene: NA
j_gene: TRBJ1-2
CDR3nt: TGTGCCAGCAGCCGTACAGGGTTGTATGGCTACACCTTC
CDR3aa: CASSRTGLYGYTF

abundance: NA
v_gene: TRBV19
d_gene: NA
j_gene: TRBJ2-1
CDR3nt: TGTGCCAGTAGTATAGTCACGGGGGGCAGCTACAATGAGCAGTTCTTC
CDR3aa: CASSIVTGGSYNEQFF

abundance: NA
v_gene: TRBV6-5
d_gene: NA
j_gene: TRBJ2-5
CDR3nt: TGTGCCAGCAGTTACACGTGGCAAGAGACCCAGTACTTC
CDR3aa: CASSYTWQETQYF

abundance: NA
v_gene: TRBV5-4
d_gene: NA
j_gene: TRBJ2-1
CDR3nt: TGTGCCAGCAGCTTGGAAGGGAACAATGAGCAGTTCTTC
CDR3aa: CASSLEGNNEQFF

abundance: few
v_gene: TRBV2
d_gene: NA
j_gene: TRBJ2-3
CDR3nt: TGTGCCAGCAGTGAAGATCGGGGGCTTAGCACAGATACGCAGTATTTT
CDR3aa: CASSEDRGLSTDTQYF

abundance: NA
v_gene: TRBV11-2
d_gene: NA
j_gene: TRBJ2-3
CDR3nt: TGTGCCAGCAGCTTAGATGGGTGGGGGAGCACAGATACGCAGTATTTT
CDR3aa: CASSLDGWGSTDTQYF

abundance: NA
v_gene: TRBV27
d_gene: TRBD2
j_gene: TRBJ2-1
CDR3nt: TGTGCCAGCAGACCTAGACTAGCCTATTTCCTCTACAATGAGCAGTTCTTC
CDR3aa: CASRPRLAYFLYNEQFF

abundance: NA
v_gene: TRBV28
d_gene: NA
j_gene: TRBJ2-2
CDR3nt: TGTGCCAGCAGTTTATTATTTCCTGGGGGCACCGGGGAGCTGTTTTTT
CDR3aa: CASSLLFPGGTGELFF

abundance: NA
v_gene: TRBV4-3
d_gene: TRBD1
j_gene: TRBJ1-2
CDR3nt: TGCGCCAGCAGCCAAGCGGGGGCAGGGGGTGGCTACACCTTC
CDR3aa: CASSQAGAGGGYTF

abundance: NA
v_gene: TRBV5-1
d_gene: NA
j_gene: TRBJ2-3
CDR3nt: TGCGCCAGCAGCCCCATCCCATCAGATACGCAGTATTTT
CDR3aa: CASSPIPSDTQYF

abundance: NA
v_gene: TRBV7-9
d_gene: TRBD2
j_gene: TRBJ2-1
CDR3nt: TGTGTCAGCAAACCCGGACTAGCGGGAAGGAATGAGCAGTTCTTC
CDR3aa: CVSKPGLAGRNEQFF